In this sample, the clone carrying this T cell receptor beta chain turned up once. The CDR3 is 14 amino acids. The V gene lost 1 base and the J gene lost 7 bases, with 10 bases spanning the gap. Germline V gives CDR1 SNHLY, CDR2 FYNNEI. This sample stems from a study of control samples from healthy donors and cancer patients. The repertoire was sequenced with immunoSEQ multiplex PCR; TCRdb's copy has only in-frame clones and lacks some. The sample carries 200,000 to 250,000 clones, roughly 94% recorded once. The V and J genes are TRBV2 and TRBJ1-4; D is unclear. Sample: blood. This receptor was taken from a man between 50 and 59 years old in good health. Written as DNA, the CDR3 is TGTGCCAGCAGTGAAGGAAGGCTGGGTGAAAAACTGTTTTTT. This sequence encodes CASSEGRLGEKLFF.